These 16 T cell receptor beta chains were all obtained from the same sample, sequenced in a study of T cell changes during pregnancy in multiple sclerosis. Some clones are missing from TCRdb's copy, which holds only in-frame ones; the method was immunoSEQ multiplex PCR. The sample contains fewer than 40,000 clones, about nine tenths of which appear only once. This material consisted of CD8+ T cells from peripheral blood mononuclear cells, taken after pregnancy. Receptors were obtained from a female donor with multiple sclerosis, enrolled in a pregnancy study.

The chain uses TRBV6-5 and TRBJ2-4; D perhaps matches TRBD2 (5 bases). Trimming cost V 2 bases and J 6 bases, with 14 bases left between them. This CDR3 contains 15 residues. Germline CDR1 and CDR2: MNHEY and SVGAGI. The CDR3 DNA is TGTGCCAGCAGTTACGCAGGTAGCGAGGGAAACATTCAGTACTTC. It codes for CASSYAGSEGNIQYF.

This chain joins TRBV4-2 and TRBJ1-1, with TRBD1 matching 9 bases. Germline trimming cut 2 bases from V and 4 bases from J; bases unmatched to any gene: 5. Per the germline V gene, CDR1 is LGHNA and CDR2 is YNFKEQ. This CDR3 is built from 15 residues. CDR3: CASSQTDRGSTEAFF. CDR3 coding DNA: TGTGCCAGCAGCCAAACTGACAGGGGGAGCACTGAAGCTTTCTTT.

This clone is labeled as medium-sized. The gene calls are TRBV10-3 and TRBJ2-3, with TRBD1 matching 8 bases. Germline lookup yields CDR1 ENHRY and CDR2 SYGVKD. V lost 0 bases to trimming and J lost 3 bases; unmatched junction nucleotides: 8. CDR3 length equals 17 residues. CDR3 in DNA: TGTGCCATCAGTGAGTCTCCAGGGACAGGCATAACAGATACGCAGTATTTT. Residues: CAISESPGTGITDTQYF.

The chain combines TRBV12-5 with TRBJ1-4; no clear D gene. V was trimmed by 1 base and J by 7 bases, leaving 4 bases between them. This CDR3 contains 12 residues. The germline V gene encodes CDR1 LGHNT and CDR2 FRNRAP. Here the CDR3 reads CASGLGGEKLFF. CDR3 bases: TGTGCTAGTGGTTTGGGAGGTGAAAAACTGTTTTTT.

The V gene is TRBV27, the J gene TRBJ2-5; the D gene is possibly TRBD2 (6 bases). CDR1 MNHEY and CDR2 SMNVEV come from the germline V gene (reference sequence). Between the trimmed V and J ends, which lost 5 bases and 4 bases, there was a span of 20 bases. This CDR3 comprises 16 residues. CDR3 sequence reads: CASSPTGAVGSETQYF. The CDR3 nucleotides are TGTGCCAGCAGTCCCACGGGAGCGGTCGGTTCAGAGACCCAGTACTTC.

J is TRBJ1-4 and V is TRBV30; D uncertain. From germline, CDR1 is GTSNPN and CDR2 SVGIG (reference sequence). V shed 4 bases and J shed 0 bases, with 9 bases lying between them. The CDR3 has 14 residues. CDR3 sequence (DNA): TGTGCCTGGACTTTAGCCGCAACTAATGAAAAACTGTTTTTT. It specifies CAWTLAATNEKLFF.

This clone came up once. This rearrangement joins TRBV5-1 to TRBJ1-1, with 8 bases that match TRBD1. Per germline, CDR1 SGHRS and CDR2 YFSETQ. Trimming at V came to 1 base and at J to 5 bases, leaving 13 bases not matched to a gene. The CDR3 length is 17 residues. CDR3 residues: CASSLYPGGQKVTEAFF. CDR3 coding DNA: TGCGCCAGCAGCTTGTACCCAGGGGGCCAGAAGGTTACTGAAGCTTTCTTT.

The sample holds one count of this clone. The V gene is TRBV5-1, the J gene TRBJ2-7; no reliable D call. This CDR3 is 15 amino acids long. Germline V gene sequence: CDR1 SGHRS, CDR2 YFSETQ. V was clipped by 4 bases and J by 1 base, with 15 bases between them. CDR3 sequence: CASSPVALPSYEQYF. The CDR3 region has the DNA TGCGCCAGCAGCCCAGTTGCCCTCCCGTCCTACGAGCAGTACTTC.

This chain links TRBV19 with TRBJ2-1, with D possibly matching TRBD1 (5 bases). V lost 4 bases and J 7 bases, leaving 8 bases between the germline ends. This CDR3 region has 12 residues. The germline V gene has CDR1 LNHDA and CDR2 SQIVND (reference sequence). The DNA of the CDR3 is TGTGCCAGTAGTAGGACACCGAATGAGCAGTTCTTC. Protein product: CASSRTPNEQFF.

This chain uses TRBV7-6 with TRBJ2-7; 7 bases match TRBD1. J was trimmed by 3 bases and V by 1 base; bases with no gene match: 6. Germline CDR1 is SGHVS and CDR2 is FNYEAQ. The CDR3 has 15 amino acids. CDR3 sequence (DNA): TGTGCCAGCAGCTTAGGTGGGACAGAATACTACGAGCAGTACTTC. This sequence encodes CASSLGGTEYYEQYF.

The chain uses TRBV28 and TRBJ2-1, with 10 bases fitting TRBD2. The length of the CDR3 is 18 residues. V lost 1 base to trimming and J lost 0 bases; unmatched junction nucleotides: 6. Per germline, CDR1 MDHEN and CDR2 SYDVKM. The CDR3 nucleotides read TGTGCCAGCAGTTTATCACTAGGACTAGCGGACTCCTACAATGAGCAGTTCTTC. Amino acid sequence: CASSLSLGLADSYNEQFF. Full variable domain (missing parts from reference TRBV28 and TRBJ2-1): DVKVTQSSRYLVKRTGEKVFLECVQDMDHENMFWYRQDPGLGLRLIYFSYDVKMKEKGDIPEGYSVSREKKERFSLILESASTNQTSMYLCASSLSLGLADSYNEQFFGPGTRLTVL.

The chain carries TRBV7-3 and TRBJ1-1; the D gene is possibly TRBD1 (6 bases). V was shortened by 6 bases and J by 0 bases, with 8 bases between the two germline ends. This CDR3 comprises 13 residues. Per the germline V gene, CDR1 is SGHTA and CDR2 is FQGTGA. CDR3 nucleotides: TGTGCCAGCAGGGGGGCCATGAACACTGAAGCTTTCTTT. This gives the protein CASRGAMNTEAFF.

The genes are TRBV4-1 and TRBJ1-2; D is uncertain. The CDR3 has 15 amino acids. Between the trimmed V and J ends, which lost 4 bases and 0 bases, there was a span of 12 bases. The germline gives CDR1 MGHRA, CDR2 YSYEKL. The CDR3 DNA reads TGCGCCAGCAGCCCAAGTTCCGGGACTAACTATGGCTACACCTTC. Encoded protein: CASSPSSGTNYGYTF.

This chain links TRBV14 with TRBJ1-2; no reliable D call. The CDR3 is 14 residues long. CDR1 SGHDN and CDR2 FVKESK come from the germline V gene. V was trimmed by 0 bases and J by 7 bases, leaving 12 bases between them. The chain's CDR3 is CASSQDQWEIGYTF. The CDR3 DNA reads as TGTGCCAGCAGCCAAGATCAGTGGGAGATTGGCTACACCTTC.

In nucleotides, the CDR3 is TGTGCCAGCAGTGCGACAGGGTTGGGCGGGGAGCTGTTTTTT. Translating gives CASSATGLGGELFF. The chain uses TRBV27 and TRBJ2-2, with TRBD1 identical over 7 bases. After removal of 5 bases from V and 7 bases from J, the junction contained 7 bases not matched to a gene. Germline-derived CDR1 and CDR2 are MNHEY and SMNVEV (reference sequence). CDR3 length equals 14 residues.

Sample share makes this clone medium-sized (0.01 to 0.1%). Here the CDR3 reads CASSPSGGANKHEQFF. In DNA, the CDR3 is TGTGCCAGCTCACCAAGCGGGGGGGCGAATAAGCATGAGCAGTTCTTC. V is TRBV18 and J is TRBJ2-1; TRBD2 aligns across 10 bases. From germline, CDR1 is KGHSH and CDR2 LQKENI. The ends lost 2 bases at V and 8 bases at J; junction bases unmatched: 9. The CDR3 runs 16 residues.